This passage covers 8 T cell receptor beta chains from one sample sequenced in a study of OX40 agonist ivuxolimab in advanced cancers. Some clones are missing from TCRdb's copy, which holds only in-frame ones; the method was immunoSEQ multiplex PCR. The sample yields about 20,000 clones, 75% to 80% seen once. The material was CD4+ or CD8+ T cells sorted from blood, obtained in a trial of the OX40 agonist ivuxolimab. These receptors were obtained from an adult with an advanced solid tumor such as melanoma, head and neck, liver or kidney cancer.

This chain joins TRBV5-1 and TRBJ2-5; D not certain. V gave up 4 bases and J gave up 5 bases, with 6 bases separating them. Germline V CDR1 and CDR2: SGHRS, YFSETQ. The length of the CDR3 is 11 residues. Here the CDR3 reads CASSVVETQYF. The CDR3 region has the DNA TGCGCCAGCAGCGTCGTGGAGACCCAGTACTTC. The full variable domain, in which reference TRBV5-1 and TRBJ2-5 provide the parts outside the CDR3, is KAGVTQTPRYLIKTRGQQVTLSCSPISGHRSVSWYQQTPGQGLQFLFEYFSETQRNKGNFPGRFSGRQFSNSRSEMNVSTLELGDSALYLCASSVVETQYFGPGTRLLVL.

The chain has TRBV7-2 and TRBJ2-7; 7 bases fit TRBD2. V shed 0 bases, J shed 2 bases, and the junction held 4 bases outside the gene matches. This CDR3 spans 15 amino acids. Germline loops: CDR1 SGHTA, CDR2 FQGNSA. CDR3 loop: CASSLAGGLTYEQYF. CDR3 coding DNA: TGTGCCAGCAGCTTAGCGGGGGGGTTAACCTACGAGCAGTACTTC.

This clone is labeled large. The CDR3 region is CASSLDSFGTQYF. For the CDR3, the DNA is TGTGCCAGCAGTTTGGACAGCTTCGGAACCCAGTACTTC. V usage is TRBV6-5 and J usage is TRBJ2-5; maybe TRBD1 (6 bases). The CDR3 is made up of 13 amino acids. Germline V gene sequence: CDR1 MNHEY, CDR2 SVGAGI. V shed 4 bases and J shed 8 bases, with 14 bases lying between them.

This chain uses TRBV15 with TRBJ1-2, with D possibly matching TRBD1 (5 bases). V was trimmed by 5 bases and J by 0 bases, leaving 16 bases between them. The CDR3 runs 16 residues. The V gene's germline CDR1 is LNHNV and CDR2 YYDKDF (reference sequence). CDR3 sequence (DNA): TGTGCCACCAGCTTCCCAGGGAAGGGAACTAACTATGGCTACACCTTC. Protein: CATSFPGKGTNYGYTF.

This sequence joins TRBV18 and TRBJ1-2, with D maybe TRBD1 (5 bases). The CDR3 loop spans 16 amino acids. Germline CDR1 KGHSH, CDR2 LQKENI. V was cut by 3 bases and J by 2 bases, with 16 bases left in between. The CDR3 DNA follows: TGTGCCAGCTCACCCATGTCGAAGACAGTAAACTATGGCTACACCTTC. It translates to CASSPMSKTVNYGYTF.

J is TRBJ1-2 and V is TRBV19, with a possible D match to TRBD1 (6 bases). V was cut by 5 bases and J by 4 bases, with 8 bases left in between. The length of the CDR3 is 12 residues. Germline V CDR1 and CDR2: LNHDA, SQIVND (reference sequence). The CDR3 loop is CASSGGAYGYTF. CDR3 coding DNA: TGTGCCAGTAGTGGGGGGGCCTATGGCTACACCTTC.

Only one count was recorded for this clone. V and J are TRBV2 and TRBJ2-1; TRBD2 agrees at 10 bases. Germline loops: CDR1 SNHLY, CDR2 FYNNEI. The junction had 2 bases not matched to a gene; V was cut back by 4 bases and J by 2 bases. CDR3 size: 15 residues. The CDR3 sequence: CASSGGLAAYNEQFF. The CDR3 DNA is TGTGCCAGCAGTGGTGGACTAGCGGCCTACAATGAGCAGTTCTTC.

The chain joins TRBV29-1 to TRBJ2-7, with D tentatively TRBD1 (6 bases). Germline CDR1 is SQVTM and CDR2 is ANQGSEA. This CDR3 region has 17 residues. Between the trimmed V and J ends, which lost 6 bases and 0 bases, there was a span of 24 bases. CDR3 loop: CSVRNRIQGRSSYEQYF. DNA for the CDR3: TGCAGCGTCCGCAACCGGATACAGGGACGCAGCTCCTACGAGCAGTACTTC.